This T cell receptor (beta chain) was captured in a study of ipilimumab plus nivolumab after autologous stem cell transplantation. Findings and caveats of the study: TCR repertoire, Treg phenotype and gut microbiota reportedly support more study of this approach.

With respect to this clone: Its target is unknown.

The CDR3 sequence is 16 residues long. Germline V gives CDR1 SEHNR, CDR2 FQNEAQ (reference sequence). V gave up 3 bases and J gave up 2 bases, with 16 bases separating them. TCRdb keeps only in-frame clones here, not all; method: immunoSEQ multiplex PCR. The sample comprises around 2,400 clones, more than 80% of which are singletons, and roughly 1.7% rests with the top ten. Patients got ipilimumab 1 mg/kg beginning 14 to 28 days post-transplant. The sequence derives from a male donor with primary mediastinal lymphoma. This sample comprised PBMCs, obtained in a trial of ipilimumab plus nivolumab as post-transplant consolidation. The V and J genes are TRBV7-9 and TRBJ1-2; D is possibly TRBD1 (5 bases). The chain's CDR3 is CASSLSGTDPNYGYTF. In DNA, the CDR3 is TGTGCCAGCAGCTTGTCCGGGACGGACCCAAACTATGGCTACACCTTC.